This TCR beta chain was identified during a study of blood T cell repertoires in COVID-19. Study context: Collection of acute and convalescent COVID-19 samples took place in the United States, Italy and Spain. From T cells, B-cell-depleted T cells, or PBMCs came the material, which was cDNA or gDNA.

The CDR3 length is 15 residues. The germline CDR1 and CDR2 sequences are SGHRS and YFSETQ. V was cut by 1 base and J by 4 bases, with 14 bases left in between. Followed over time, Seattle patients had been enrolled while infection was active. Original processing methods: Amplifying reference gene primers gave estimates of nucleated cell counts. Only in-frame clones appear in the TCRdb table, and some are missing; sequencing was by immunoSEQ multiplex PCR. Clone size and V and J calls were adopted from that table, with D and trimming inferred from the DNA. In the table there are about 160,000 clones, just under 90% of which are singletons.

Sequenced material: peripheral blood. This chain connects TRBV5-1 to TRBJ2-5; possibly TRBD2 for D (5 bases). The TCR sequence derives from a woman in her seventies with COVID-19, enrolled during active disease. The CDR3 spells CASSLRAGGGETQYF. In nucleotides, the CDR3 is TGCGCCAGCAGCTTGAGAGCAGGAGGAGGAGAGACCCAGTACTTC.